The present T cell receptor beta chain was sequenced within a study of blood T cell repertoires in COVID-19. Study-wide context: The analysed material was cDNA or gDNA that came from T cells, B-cell-depleted T cells, or PBMCs.

In the source study's methods: Amplification with reference gene primers provided the estimates of nucleated cell counts. Method: immunoSEQ multiplex PCR; TCRdb's copy keeps in-frame clones and lacks some. V and J calls and clone size are given by that table; D and trimming were obtained from the DNA. The sample has roughly 250,000 clones; roughly 86% are singletons. The CDR3 is 13 amino acids. Germline lookup yields CDR1 GTSNPN and CDR2 SVGIG (reference sequence). V lost 4 bases and J lost 1, with 10 bases in between. This rearrangement joins TRBV30 to TRBJ2-5; perhaps TRBD2 as D (6 bases). The sample comprised peripheral blood. The receptor was isolated from a woman aged 50 to 60 with acute or convalescent COVID-19. CDR3 region: CAWTPGLQETQYF. CDR3 sequence (DNA): TGTGCCTGGACCCCGGGACTCCAAGAGACCCAGTACTTC.